Listed here are 20 T cell receptor beta chains from one sample, sequenced in a study of blood T cells in healthy people across ages. With a J-beta primer mix and a sample-barcoded 5' primer, a second PCR ran about 6 to 11 cycles. TCRdb processed the 5' RACE reads anew with MiXCR; each CDR3 protein has one entry. The top ten hold 10% to 15% of the sample, which has 800,000 to 950,000 distinct CDR3 sequences, around 36% seen once. Sequencing was carried out using blood. Receptors originate from a man aged 18-30 years in good health.

This clonotype was seen only once. The V gene is TRBV20-1, the J gene TRBJ2-1; 8 nucleotides align to TRBD2. Germline CDR1 DFQATT, CDR2 SNEGSKA (reference sequence). CDR3 length: 18 amino acids. The ends lost 6 bases at V and 9 bases at J; junction bases unmatched: 25. The CDR3: CSALDPNSGRGLWGEQFF. The DNA for the CDR3 is TGCAGTGCCCTAGACCCCAACAGCGGGAGAGGGTTGTGGGGTGAGCAGTTCTTC.

This clonotype was observed at least ten times. The V gene is TRBV20-1, the J gene TRBJ1-2; TRBD1 aligns across 7 bases. The ends lost 4 bases at V and 5 bases at J; junction bases unmatched: 10. This CDR3 contains 14 residues. The germline V gene has CDR1 DFQATT and CDR2 SNEGSKA (reference sequence). The CDR3 region has the DNA TGCAGTGCTACCGGGACAGCAAGTTTTTATGGCTACACCTTC. Its protein is CSATGTASFYGYTF.

The chain combines TRBV20-1 with TRBJ1-1, with D unclear. The ends were cut back, 2 bases at V and 1 base at J, with 8 bases in the middle. The CDR3 has 13 amino acids. From germline, CDR1 is DFQATT and CDR2 SNEGSKA (reference sequence). The CDR3 region has the DNA TGCAGTGCTAGACCTGGATGGAACACTGAAGCTTTCTTT. This sequence encodes CSARPGWNTEAFF.

The chain is built from TRBV7-2 and TRBJ2-1; D may be TRBD1 (5 bases). The tail of the sequence fits TRBJ2-7 better, so the J call may be wrong. Germline-derived CDR1 and CDR2 are SGHTA and FQGNSA. The CDR3 length is 13 residues. Here the CDR3 DNA reads TGTGCCAGCAGCTTTACCAGGGTGAATGAGCAGTACTTC. Its translation: CASSFTRVNEQYF.

This clonotype has just one count. This chain joins TRBV29-1 and TRBJ2-1, with 10 bases lining up with TRBD2. CDR3 length equals 15 residues. With V trimmed by 7 bases and J by 9 bases, 15 bases remained unmatched. CDR1 is SQVTM and CDR2 is ANQGSEA in the germline V gene. CDR3 loop: CSAPLLAGYTGEQFF. The CDR3, as DNA: TGCAGCGCCCCCTTACTAGCGGGATATACCGGTGAGCAGTTCTTC.

With respect to this clonotype: A read error may be the cause here, since a much bigger clone is one base away. The chain employs TRBV18 and TRBJ2-7; weak D call: TRBD1 (6 bases). The V and J ends lost 4 bases and 0 bases respectively, with 16 bases between them. There are 16 residues in the CDR3. The V gene's germline CDR1 is KGHSH and CDR2 LQKENI. DNA of the CDR3: TGTGCCAGCTCACACAGGACAGTCTCAAGCTCCTACGAGCAGTACTTC. Translating gives CASSHRTVSSSYEQYF.

The chain couples TRBV20-1 to TRBJ2-5; D gene unclear. Trimming stripped 0 bases from V and 3 bases from J, with 5 bases between. Germline assignment: CDR1 DFQATT and CDR2 SNEGSKA (reference sequence). The CDR3 spans 12 residues. The CDR3 DNA follows: TGCAGTGCTAGAGACTTCAAAGAGACCCAGTACTTC. The encoded protein is CSARDFKETQYF.

V usage is TRBV7-3 and J usage is TRBJ2-7; TRBD2 matches at 9 bases. V gave up 5 bases and J gave up 7 bases; unmatched junction bases: 18. This CDR3 region has 17 residues. Germline V lookup: CDR1 SGHTA, CDR2 FQGTGA. The CDR3 region is CASSPNGRSGGYNEQYF. Here the CDR3 DNA reads TGTGCCAGCAGCCCTAACGGGAGGAGCGGGGGGTACAATGAGCAGTACTTC.

This clonotype was counted a few times. The chain combines TRBV5-1 with TRBJ2-1, with D tentatively TRBD1 (6 bases). Germline V lookup: CDR1 SGHRS, CDR2 YFSETQ. V was clipped by 3 bases and J by 0 bases, with 13 bases between them. The CDR3 runs to 16 residues. CDR3 sequence: CASSSQRGSSYNEQFF. As DNA, the CDR3 is TGCGCCAGCAGCTCACAAAGGGGGAGCTCCTACAATGAGCAGTTCTTC.

This clonotype was detected once. This chain joins TRBV9 and TRBJ2-1, with 11 positions matching TRBD2. The CDR3 covers 14 residues. Trimming at V came to 2 bases and at J to 13 bases, leaving 8 bases not matched to a gene. The germline V gene has CDR1 SGDLS and CDR2 YYNGEE. CDR3 amino acids: CASSVGTSGETQFF. DNA of the CDR3: TGTGCCAGCAGCGTCGGGACTAGCGGAGAGACCCAGTTCTTC.

J is TRBJ1-2 and V is TRBV9; D might be TRBD1 (5 bases). The germline V gene encodes CDR1 SGDLS and CDR2 YYNGEE. CDR3 length: 13 amino acids. V lost 4 bases and J lost 3, with 10 bases in between. CDR3 nucleotide sequence: TGTGCCAGCAGCTCGACAGAACACTATGGCTACACCTTC. Its protein is CASSSTEHYGYTF. Supplemented by reference TRBV9 and TRBJ1-2, the full variable domain reads DSGVTQTPKHLITATGQRVTLRCSPRSGDLSVYWYQQSLDQGLQFLIQYYNGEERAKGNILERFSAQQFPDLHSELNLSSLELGDSALYFCASSSTEHYGYTFGSGTRLTVV.

V and J are TRBV7-8 and TRBJ1-3; D is unclear. There are 15 residues in the CDR3. V gave up 0 bases and J gave up 0 bases, with 6 bases separating them. CDR1 is SGHVS and CDR2 is FQNEAQ in the germline V gene. Here the CDR3 DNA reads TGTGCCAGCAGCTTAGCCCAGTACTCTGGAAACACCATATATTTT. Amino acids: CASSLAQYSGNTIYF.

This clonotype was counted ten times or more. This chain uses TRBV29-1 with TRBJ2-7; D ambiguous. V dropped 3 bases and J dropped 3 bases, with 9 bases sitting between them. This CDR3 has 12 residues. CDR1 and CDR2 (germline): SQVTM, ANQGSEA. CDR3 bases: TGCAGCGTTGAGGCCGATTACTACGAGCAGTACTTC. This translates into CSVEADYYEQYF.

For this clonotype: A read error may explain this, as a much larger clone is one base away. The rearrangement uses TRBV3-1 and TRBJ2-5, with D hard to call. CDR1 LGHDT and CDR2 YNNKEL come from the germline V gene (reference sequence). V lost 6 bases and J 11 bases, leaving 28 bases between the germline ends. The CDR3 covers 16 residues. CDR3 sequence reads: CASSPTRDRSYNEQYF. The DNA of the CDR3 is TGTGCCAGCAGTCCAACCAGAGACCGCTCCTACAATGAGCAGTACTTC.

CDR3 in amino acids: CASSPSDRGNIQYF. The CDR3 DNA reads as TGCGCCAGCAGCCCCTCGGACAGGGGAAACATTCAGTACTTC. The rearrangement joins TRBV4-3 to TRBJ2-4; 9 bases are a match to TRBD1. CDR1 LGHNA and CDR2 YSLEER come from the germline V gene. The ends lost 4 bases at V and 6 bases at J; junction bases unmatched: 4. The CDR3 extends over 14 amino acids.

Only a few counts were recorded for this clonotype. This rearrangement joins TRBV6-2 or TRBV6-3 to TRBJ2-3; D might be TRBD2 (6 bases). CDR3 length: 15 amino acids. From germline, CDR1 is MNHEY and CDR2 SVGEGT. With 4 bases removed from V and 0 bases from J, the gap between germline ends came to 11 bases. The CDR3 sequence: CASSFPLASTDTQYF. In DNA form, the CDR3 reads TGTGCCAGCAGTTTTCCTCTAGCGAGCACAGATACGCAGTATTTT.

As for this clonotype: With a much larger clone just one base away, this may be a read error. The CDR3 loop is CASSVASGRETQYF. CDR3 DNA sequence: TGTGCCAGCAGTGTAGCTTCGGGGCGGGAGACCCAGTACTTC. The chain carries TRBV12-3 or TRBV12-4 and TRBJ2-7; the D call may be TRBD1 or TRBD2 (5 bases each). The J call is uncertain, as TRBJ2-5 better fits the DNA end. The CDR3 totals 14 residues.

This clonotype showed up many times. The V call is TRBV12-3 or TRBV12-4, the J call TRBJ2-5; D may be TRBD2 (6 bases). Trimming removed 5 bases at V and 1 base at J, with 14 bases between. The CDR3 length is 15 residues. This chain's CDR3 is CASSLNRGFQETQYF. The CDR3 region has the DNA TGTGCCAGCAGTCTAAATCGGGGGTTCCAAGAGACCCAGTACTTC.

This clonotype was recorded a few times. This CDR3 reads CSRAGDTQYF. As DNA, the CDR3 is TGCAGTCGGGCCGGAGATACGCAGTATTTT. This chain links TRBV20-1 with TRBJ2-3; D is ambiguous. The CDR3 contains 10 residues. Trimming cost V 8 bases and J 5 bases, with 8 bases left between them. The V gene's germline CDR1 is DFQATT and CDR2 SNEGSKA (reference sequence).

A word on this clonotype: At one end, the junction sequence differs from germline, possibly due to a read error. V gene TRBV27 combines with J gene TRBJ2-3; a weak D match, TRBD2 (6 bases). The CDR3 length is 16 residues. Per germline, CDR1 MNHEY and CDR2 SMNVEV (reference sequence). This CDR3 reads CAGSLRAGYLRDTQYF. DNA of the CDR3: TGTGCCGGCAGTTTAAGAGCGGGTTATCTTCGCGATACGCAGTATTTT.